This section outlines one T cell receptor (beta chain) sequence together with its context. The record originates from a study of blood T cell repertoires in COVID-19. Study-wide context: Italy, Spain and the United States were the sources of the convalescent and acute COVID-19 samples. PBMCs, B-cell-depleted T cells, or T cells were the source of the cDNA or gDNA that made up the material.

Sequencing used immunoSEQ multiplex PCR; TCRdb keeps in-frame clones, though not all of them. The table has some 150,000 clones, 87% seen once. The sequenced material came from peripheral blood. This TCR came from a man aged 50-59 years with active COVID-19.

The CDR3 reads CASMEGATSHEQYF. The CDR3 nucleotides read TGCGCCAGCATGGAGGGGGCGACCAGCCACGAGCAGTACTTC. V and J are TRBV5-1 and TRBJ2-7; TRBD1 is a possible D gene (7 bases). Per the germline V gene, CDR1 is SGHRS and CDR2 is YFSETQ. The V end lost 6 bases, the J end lost 5 bases, and 18 bases lay between the germline ends. The CDR3 loop spans 14 amino acids.